The 20 T cell receptor beta chains below all came from one sample that was sequenced in a study of T-cell memory formation after mild COVID-19. TCRdb re-derived calls from the 5' RACE reads in MiXCR, one entry per CDR3 protein. Of some 300,000 distinct CDR3 sequences in the sample, 20% to 25% are singletons; the top ten hold approximately 22%. The sequenced sample was PBMCs or a T cell subset sorted from them (not recorded which). The receptors originated from a man aged 18 to 30 who had mild COVID-19 (a few samples of this study predate the infection). Cell type and time point are not known.

The chain combines TRBV11-1 with TRBJ1-2, with a weak D call TRBD1 (6 bases). Germline V gene lookup returns CDR1 SGHAT and CDR2 FQDESV (reference sequence). There are 16 residues in the CDR3. V lost 5 bases and J 2 bases, leaving 18 bases between the germline ends. CDR3 sequence reads: CASSGGGQAKNYGYTF. DNA for the CDR3: TGTGCCAGCAGCGGAGGGGGGCAGGCCAAAAACTATGGCTACACCTTC.

The chain couples TRBV10-1 to TRBJ2-3; D uncertain. Between the trimmed V and J ends, which lost 2 bases and 2 bases, there was a span of 8 bases. The germline gives CDR1 WNHNN, CDR2 SYGVQD (reference sequence). The CDR3 has 14 amino acids. The CDR3 DNA reads as TGCGCCAGCAGTGAGGAATTTCTCACAGATACGCAGTATTTT. It yields the protein CASSEEFLTDTQYF.

The chain employs TRBV7-2 and TRBJ1-1, with D perhaps TRBD1 (6 bases). Trimming removed 5 bases from V and 11 bases from J, with 15 bases in between. Germline CDR1 SGHTA, CDR2 FQGNSA. The CDR3 sequence is 12 residues long. The CDR3 nucleotides are TGTGCCAGCAGCCAAAGGGGGAAAGGGGCTTTCTTT. Its protein is CASSQRGKGAFF.

This clonotype has a handful of counts. This chain links TRBV6-5 with TRBJ1-6, with 9 positions matching TRBD1. The germline V gene has CDR1 MNHEY and CDR2 SVGAGI. The ends lost 4 bases at V and 10 bases at J; junction bases unmatched: 11. This CDR3 contains 16 residues. CDR3 sequence (DNA): TGTGCCAGCAGTTCTGCCACAGGGGGCCGAGGCTCACCCCTCCACTTT. Amino acid sequence: CASSSATGGRGSPLHF.

This chain uses TRBV4-1 with TRBJ1-4; D gene uncertain. Germline V gives CDR1 MGHRA, CDR2 YSYEKL. The V end lost 4 bases, the J end lost 7 bases, and 25 bases lay between the germline ends. The CDR3 runs 18 residues. CDR3 protein: CASSRSTGWARHLEKLFF. The CDR3 DNA reads as TGCGCCAGCAGCCGTTCGACGGGGTGGGCGAGACACCTTGAAAAACTGTTTTTT.

The genes are TRBV10-1 and TRBJ1-1; possibly TRBD1 for D (6 bases). CDR3 length: 14 residues. Germline V gene data show CDR1 as WNHNN and CDR2 as SYGVQD (reference sequence). V lost 6 bases to trimming and J lost 6 bases, with 17 bases between them. The CDR3, as DNA: TGCGCCAGCAGCTCCAGGGGAGGACGCGCTGAAGCTTTCTTT. Translation: CASSSRGGRAEAFF.

This sequence joins TRBV7-9 and TRBJ2-3; D not resolved. CDR1 and CDR2 from the germline V gene are SEHNR and FQNEAQ (reference sequence). The CDR3 extends over 16 amino acids. Between the trimmed V and J ends, which lost 0 bases and 2 bases, there was a span of 12 bases. CDR3 nucleotide sequence: TGTGCCAGCAGCTTAGCGCCATCTCTTATCACAGATACGCAGTATTTT. This codes for CASSLAPSLITDTQYF.

This clonotype was seen only a few times. The chain carries TRBV10-3 and TRBJ2-2; D not certain. Trimming pared 6 bases from V and 5 bases from J, leaving 7 bases between. This CDR3 is built from 12 residues. CDR1 is ENHRY and CDR2 is SYGVKD in the germline V gene. The CDR3 DNA follows: TGTGCCATCAGGCGAACGACCGGGGAGCTGTTTTTT. Translation gives CAIRRTTGELFF.

This clonotype came up a few times. This sequence joins TRBV4-3 and TRBJ1-1, with D unresolved. Between the trimmed V and J ends, which lost 0 bases and 10 bases, there was a span of 12 bases. The length of the CDR3 is 13 residues. In germline, CDR1 is LGHNA, CDR2 YSLEER. CDR3 sequence: CASSQDSGLGAFF. The CDR3 bases are TGCGCCAGCAGCCAAGACAGCGGCCTCGGAGCTTTCTTT.

The table lists this clonotype with a few counts. V and J are TRBV19 and TRBJ2-1; D ambiguous. With 5 bases removed from V and 4 bases from J, the gap between germline ends came to 9 bases. CDR1 and CDR2 from the germline V gene are LNHDA and SQIVND (reference sequence). This CDR3 contains 13 residues. For the CDR3, the DNA is TGTGCCAGTAGTGGGGAAATTTACAATGAGCAGTTCTTC. Its translation: CASSGEIYNEQFF.

The CDR3 here is CASTFRDPTDTQYF. The CDR3 DNA follows: TGTGCCAGCACTTTCCGGGACCCCACAGATACGCAGTATTTT. The chain recombines TRBV28 with TRBJ2-3, with D tentatively TRBD1 or TRBD2 (5 bases each). The CDR3 sequence is 14 residues long. Trimming removed 7 bases at V and 2 bases at J, with 13 bases between. The germline CDR1 and CDR2 sequences are MDHEN and SYDVKM.

The table lists this clonotype with a few counts. The chain couples TRBV3-1 to TRBJ1-1; D is undetermined. The CDR3 sequence is 14 residues long. Germline V gene data show CDR1 as LGHDT and CDR2 as YNNKEL (reference sequence). V lost 4 bases and J lost 1, with 10 bases in between. The CDR3 sequence is CASSRGEANTEAFF. CDR3 nucleotides: TGTGCCAGCAGCCGTGGGGAAGCGAACACTGAAGCTTTCTTT.

The sample holds a few counts of this clonotype. The chain couples TRBV5-1 to TRBJ2-2; 7 bases align to TRBD1. Germline V gives CDR1 SGHRS, CDR2 YFSETQ. The J segment lost 3 bases and the V segment lost 6 bases, leaving 2 bases of the junction unmatched. The CDR3 runs to 13 residues. The CDR3 here is CASKGADTGELFF. CDR3 nucleotides: TGCGCCAGCAAGGGGGCAGACACCGGGGAGCTGTTTTTT.

Many counts were recorded for this clonotype. The chain joins TRBV27 to TRBJ2-1; D gene ambiguous. V lost 3 bases and J 10 bases, leaving 10 bases between the germline ends. Germline V CDR1 and CDR2: MNHEY, SMNVEV (reference sequence). This CDR3 has 12 amino acids. CDR3 coding DNA: TGTGCCAGCAGTTTGGGTCGAGGCGAGCAGTTCTTC. Amino acids: CASSLGRGEQFF.

V usage is TRBV16 and J usage is TRBJ1-5; 7 bases are a match to TRBD1. From germline, CDR1 is KGHSY and CDR2 FQNENV. The CDR3 sequence is 15 residues long. Trimming removed 0 bases from V and 6 bases from J; junction bases left unmatched: 5. The CDR3 nucleotides read TGTGCCAGCAGCCAATCAGGGGGCGGGGGTCAGCCCCAGCATTTT. Protein sequence: CASSQSGGGGQPQHF.

This clonotype was recorded once. V and J are TRBV7-2 and TRBJ1-3; TRBD1 agrees at 9 bases. CDR3 length: 16 residues. The germline CDR1 and CDR2 sequences are SGHTA and FQGNSA. Trimming took 1 base from V and 8 from J; bases not matched to a gene: 9. Here the CDR3 DNA reads TGTGCCAGCAGCTTAGGCCGGTTAGGACAGGGGTACACCATATATTTT. Translated, it gives CASSLGRLGQGYTIYF.

This clonotype was found a few times. The rearrangement links TRBV20-1 to TRBJ2-5; 8 bases agree with TRBD1. CDR1 is DFQATT, CDR2 SNEGSKA, per germline (reference sequence). This CDR3 region has 13 residues. Losses at the gene ends were 1 base for V and 7 bases for J; bases not matched to a gene: 5. CDR3 sequence reads: CSARGGQGGTQYF. The CDR3 DNA follows: TGCAGTGCTAGAGGAGGACAGGGAGGGACCCAGTACTTC.

This clonotype was detected only a few times. The chain joins TRBV7-2 to TRBJ1-3; unclear D gene. Germline loops: CDR1 SGHTA, CDR2 FQGNSA. The CDR3 is made up of 12 amino acids. Trimming took 8 bases from V and 4 from J, leaving 9 bases between them. The CDR3 loop is CASQNPGNTIYF. In DNA form, the CDR3 reads TGTGCCAGCCAGAACCCGGGAAACACCATATATTTT.

This clonotype has a handful of counts. The chain couples TRBV10-3 to TRBJ1-4, with 9 positions matching TRBD1. This CDR3 is built from 14 residues. The germline V gene encodes CDR1 ENHRY and CDR2 SYGVKD. Trimming removed 6 bases from V and 7 bases from J; junction bases left unmatched: 6. The CDR3 loop is CAIRPTGGSEKLFF. The CDR3 nucleotides read TGTGCCATCAGACCGACAGGGGGAAGTGAAAAACTGTTTTTT.

This clonotype was observed a handful of times. The chain carries TRBV2 and TRBJ2-3, with D uncertain. This CDR3 region has 14 residues. Germline V gene lookup returns CDR1 SNHLY and CDR2 FYNNEI. Trimming stripped 2 bases from V and 3 bases from J, with 9 bases between. CDR3 DNA: TGTGCCAGCAGTGAACCCGGCCAAACAGATACGCAGTATTTT. It translates to CASSEPGQTDTQYF.